This T cell receptor beta chain derives from a study of blood T cell repertoires in COVID-19. Study-wide context: The study drew acute and convalescent COVID-19 samples from the United States, Italy and Spain. Nucleic acid was either cDNA or gDNA, and it came from T cells, B-cell-depleted T cells, or PBMCs.

Germline CDR1 KGHSH, CDR2 LQKENI. The CDR3 covers 15 residues. Trimming shortened V by 6 bases and J by 5 bases, and 17 bases separated the two germline ends. Cohorts were based on clinical histories the participants reported. TCRdb's copy holds only in-frame clones and misses some; the assay was immunoSEQ multiplex PCR. The profile shows 200,000 to 250,000 clones, 85% of them singletons. Sequenced input: PBMCs or T cells enriched from blood (not recorded which). The gene calls are TRBV18 and TRBJ1-5, with D possibly TRBD1 on 5 matching bases. The sequence came from a woman between 50 and 59 years old with acute COVID-19. The CDR3 reads CASSSGLTADQPQHF. In nucleotides, the CDR3 is TGTGCCAGCTCTAGCGGATTGACAGCAGATCAGCCCCAGCATTTT.